One and the same sample provided the 13 T cell receptor beta chains below, sequenced in a study of blood T cell repertoires in COVID-19. Produced via immunoSEQ multiplex PCR; TCRdb's table is partial and in-frame only. Of 230,000 or so clones listed, under 90% are singletons. The sequenced sample was peripheral blood. The source is a man aged 30 to 45 with active or convalescent COVID-19.

This CDR3 reads CASSFLAGTYNEQFF. The CDR3 DNA is TGCGCCAGCAGCTTCTTAGCGGGGACCTACAATGAGCAGTTCTTC. V is TRBV5-1 and J is TRBJ2-1; 8 nucleotides align to TRBD2. J lost 2 bases, V lost 2 bases, and 3 bases had no gene match. This CDR3 contains 15 residues. Germline assignment: CDR1 SGHRS and CDR2 YFSETQ. The variable domain in full, with the rest retrieved from reference TRBV5-1 and TRBJ2-1, is KAGVTQTPRYLIKTRGQQVTLSCSPISGHRSVSWYQQTPGQGLQFLFEYFSETQRNKGNFPGRFSGRQFSNSRSEMNVSTLELGDSALYLCASSFLAGTYNEQFFGPGTRLTVL.

The chain recombines TRBV10-3 with TRBJ1-2, with D unresolved. This CDR3 contains 15 residues. Germline V gene data show CDR1 as ENHRY and CDR2 as SYGVKD. V was pared by 2 bases and J by 0 bases, with 10 bases between. CDR3: CAISEPNGANYGYTF. The CDR3 DNA sequence: TGTGCCATCAGTGAGCCCAATGGAGCTAACTATGGCTACACCTTC.

This chain uses TRBV27 with TRBJ2-7; the match to TRBD2 covers 12 bases. There are 16 residues in the CDR3. The germline gives CDR1 MNHEY, CDR2 SMNVEV (reference sequence). Germline trimming cut 4 bases from V and 2 bases from J; bases unmatched to any gene: 6. CDR3 in amino acids: CASSSLTSGSPYEQYF. In nucleotides, the CDR3 is TGTGCCAGCAGTTCCCTGACTAGCGGGAGCCCCTACGAGCAGTACTTC.

The gene calls are TRBV28 and TRBJ1-2; 8 positions match TRBD1. Trimming cost V 6 bases and J 0 bases; bases outside gene matches: 6. Germline CDR1 and CDR2: MDHEN and SYDVKM. The CDR3 loop spans 15 amino acids. The CDR3 DNA is TGTGCCAGCAGCGGGACAGGTACAGCTAACTATGGCTACACCTTC. It is translated as CASSGTGTANYGYTF.

The chain combines TRBV18 with TRBJ1-3, with D unresolved. Germline CDR1 reads KGHSH; CDR2 reads LQKENI. This CDR3 spans 12 amino acids. Trimming took off 0 bases at V and 9 bases at J, with 6 bases between the two ends. The CDR3 is CASSPPEGTIYF. Written as DNA, the CDR3 is TGTGCCAGCTCACCACCCGAGGGCACCATATATTTT.

The chain combines TRBV28 with TRBJ2-1; 7 nucleotides match TRBD2. J lost 6 bases, V lost 8 bases, and 10 bases had no gene match. The CDR3 spans 14 residues. The germline V gene has CDR1 MDHEN and CDR2 SYDVKM. In nucleotides, the CDR3 is TGTGCCAGCGGGGGGGTCCCCCCGTTCAATGAGCAGTTCTTC. Protein product: CASGGVPPFNEQFF.

The chain combines TRBV5-1 with TRBJ1-1; no reliable D call. Trimming shortened V by 0 bases and J by 3 bases, and 18 bases separated the two germline ends. This CDR3 region has 17 residues. Germline-derived CDR1 and CDR2 are SGHRS and YFSETQ. The CDR3 loop is CASSLAETVLRDTEAFF. The CDR3 bases are TGCGCCAGCAGCTTGGCCGAAACGGTCCTTCGTGACACTGAAGCTTTCTTT. Filled out from reference TRBV5-1 and TRBJ1-1, the complete variable domain reads KAGVTQTPRYLIKTRGQQVTLSCSPISGHRSVSWYQQTPGQGLQFLFEYFSETQRNKGNFPGRFSGRQFSNSRSEMNVSTLELGDSALYLCASSLAETVLRDTEAFFGQGTRLTVV.

The V gene is TRBV19, the J gene TRBJ1-2; D perhaps matches TRBD1 (6 bases). Per the germline V gene, CDR1 is LNHDA and CDR2 is SQIVND (reference sequence). The V end was cut by 10 bases, the J end by 4 bases, with 10 bases between. This CDR3 is 11 amino acids long. The chain's CDR3 is CATRQAYGYTF. The CDR3 nucleotides read TGTGCCACCAGACAGGCCTATGGCTACACCTTC.

This chain uses TRBV7-2 with TRBJ2-7; TRBD2 agrees at 14 bases. V was pared by 4 bases and J by 2 bases, with 1 base of the junction left unmatched. CDR3 length: 15 amino acids. Germline lookup yields CDR1 SGHTA and CDR2 FQGNSA. The CDR3 coding sequence is TGTGCCAGCAGCTGGACTAGCGGGGGGACCTACGAGCAGTACTTC. Translated, it gives CASSWTSGGTYEQYF.

This chain joins TRBV24-1 and TRBJ1-5, with D tentatively TRBD1 (5 bases). The germline CDR1 and CDR2 sequences are KGHDR and SFDVKD. The V end was cut by 9 bases, the J end by 4 bases, with 15 bases between. The CDR3 is made up of 14 amino acids. CDR3 coding DNA: TGTGCCACCGGGGGGACCACGAAAAATCAGCCCCAGCATTTT. This sequence encodes CATGGTTKNQPQHF.

CDR3 sequence reads: CASSPSGGGNNRSSRYF. CDR3 nucleotide sequence: TGTGCCAGCAGTCCCTCAGGGGGTGGCAACAATCGATCGAGTCGGTACTTC. The chain uses TRBV27 and TRBJ2-4; 7 nucleotides align to TRBD1. V was pared by 5 bases and J by 15 bases, with 25 bases of the junction left unmatched. The CDR3 length is 17 residues. Germline V lookup: CDR1 MNHEY, CDR2 SMNVEV (reference sequence).

Only a few counts were recorded for this clone. This chain links TRBV18 with TRBJ1-1; a possible D gene is TRBD1 (5 bases). V lost 3 bases and J lost 0, with 14 bases in between. The germline V gene has CDR1 KGHSH and CDR2 LQKENI. The CDR3 runs to 16 residues. The CDR3 here is CASSPDSLGVNTEAFF. CDR3 coding DNA: TGTGCCAGCTCACCGGATTCGTTAGGGGTGAACACTGAAGCTTTCTTT.

This chain links TRBV18 with TRBJ2-3; TRBD1 is a possible D gene (6 bases). The CDR3 consists of 13 residues. V gave up 3 bases and J gave up 3 bases, with 7 bases separating them. Germline-derived CDR1 and CDR2 are KGHSH and LQKENI. The chain's CDR3 is CASSPGQTDTQYF. CDR3 in DNA: TGTGCCAGCTCACCCGGACAGACAGATACGCAGTATTTT.